The TCR beta chain under discussion was sequenced for a study of blood T cells in healthy people across ages. Study information: Per two T cells, template switching captured roughly one barcoded beta molecule.

Trimming stripped 4 bases from V and 3 bases from J, with 4 bases between. Germline V gene data show CDR1 as MNHEY and CDR2 as SVGEGT. The CDR3 is 12 amino acids. Sample-barcoded 5' priming and a J-beta primer mix drove a second PCR of roughly 6 to 12 cycles. TCRdb processed the 5' RACE reads anew with MiXCR; each CDR3 protein has one entry. This repertoire shows some 640,000 distinct CDR3 sequences, roughly 31% found once; its top ten account for more than 15%. In this sample, this clonotype turned up many times. Antigen: not known. Overall study findings and caveats: Per-million-T-cell TCR beta diversity fell roughly linearly with age.

The study drew donors from healthy Caucasian individuals in Russia aged 6 to 90. The amount of total RNA extracted per sample was at least 5.5 micrograms. Sequencing was carried out using blood. This chain uses TRBV6-2 or TRBV6-3 with TRBJ1-5, with unresolved D. The clonotype was recovered from a woman of 80 years or more in good health. The CDR3 DNA is TGTGCCAGCAGTTCCTTCAATCAGCCCCAGCATTTT. Residues: CASSSFNQPQHF.